One and the same sample provided the 5 T cell receptor beta chains below, sequenced in a study of T cells in narcolepsy. Here immunoSEQ multiplex PCR was the method, and the copy in TCRdb shows in-frame clones only, minus some. Of over 15,000 clones in the sample, over 75% were seen once. Sample: memory (CD45RA-) CD4+ T cells from blood. The receptors were gathered from a human donor in good health.

This clone was seen a handful of times. This chain connects TRBV7-2 to TRBJ1-6; D gene ambiguous. Deletions cut 0 bases from V and 6 bases from J, with 9 bases between. This CDR3 has 15 amino acids. Germline V gene lookup returns CDR1 SGHTA and CDR2 FQGNSA. The CDR3 here is CASSLAVQANSPLHF. The CDR3 bases are TGTGCCAGCAGCTTAGCGGTGCAGGCTAATTCACCCCTCCACTTT.

V is TRBV7-9 and J is TRBJ1-5; 8 bases are a match to TRBD1. V dropped 4 bases and J dropped 2; count of bases not matched to a gene: 1. The CDR3 runs to 14 residues. The V gene's germline CDR1 is SEHNR and CDR2 FQNEAQ (reference sequence). CDR3 amino acids: CASSSGQGNQPQHF. CDR3 DNA sequence: TGTGCCAGCAGCTCGGGACAGGGCAATCAGCCCCAGCATTTT.

A note on this clone: Mismatch with germline at one junction end may stem from a read error. The chain carries TRBV7-8 and TRBJ2-7, with a tentative D call TRBD1 (5 bases). Germline loops: CDR1 SGHVS, CDR2 FQNEAQ. The CDR3 consists of 13 residues. The chain's CDR3 is CASSLGVGVGPSF. CDR3 DNA: TGTGCCAGCAGCCTAGGGGTAGGGGTCGGGCCCTCCTTC. Supplemented by reference TRBV7-8 and TRBJ2-7, the full variable domain reads GAGVSQSPRYKVAKRGQDVALRCDPISGHVSLFWYQQALGQGPEFLTYFQNEAQLDKSGLPSDRFFAERPEGSVSTLKIQRTQQEDSAVYLCASSLGVGVGPSFGPGTRLTVT.

In its sample, this clone was seen once. The chain couples TRBV14 to TRBJ1-4; possible D gene TRBD1, 5 bases. Germline CDR1 SGHDN, CDR2 FVKESK. The CDR3 length is 17 residues. Trimming took 1 base from V and 10 from J, leaving 22 bases between them. The CDR3 DNA reads TGTGCCAGCAGCCAAGTCCGGGACCACCGGACCGGAGGAAAACTGTTTTTT. It translates to CASSQVRDHRTGGKLFF.

This clone was seen a few times. CDR3 nucleotides: TGTGCCAGTAGTGCCAGGGGAGGCGGCTCTGGAAACACCATATATTTT. Protein sequence: CASSARGGGSGNTIYF. The rearrangement joins TRBV19 to TRBJ1-3, with a possible D match to TRBD1 (6 bases). The CDR3 is made up of 16 amino acids. Germline CDR1 is LNHDA and CDR2 is SQIVND (reference sequence). Trimming took off 5 bases at V and 0 bases at J, with 14 bases between the two ends. Drawing the rest from reference TRBV19 and TRBJ1-3, the complete variable domain is DGGITQSPKYLFRKEGQNVTLSCEQNLNHDAMYWYRQDPGQGLRLIYYSQIVNDFQKGDIAEGYSVSREKKESFPLTVTSAQKNPTAFYLCASSARGGGSGNTIYFGEGSWLTVV.